A single sample is the source of the 2 T cell receptor beta chains below, sequenced in a study of blood T cell repertoires in COVID-19. Using immunoSEQ multiplex PCR, the repertoire was profiled, and TCRdb retains in-frame clones only, with some absent. The data contain 25,000 to 30,000 clones, less than 85% of them singletons. The sample taken for sequencing was peripheral blood. These TCRs come from a man older than 75 with active or convalescent COVID-19.

V gene TRBV5-1 combines with J gene TRBJ2-2; 7 bases agree with TRBD2. J lost 7 bases, V lost 3 bases, and 6 bases had no gene match. Germline V gene sequence: CDR1 SGHRS, CDR2 YFSETQ. The CDR3 is made up of 14 amino acids. The DNA for the CDR3 is TGCGCCAGCAGCTCCCCTGGGAGGGGCGGGGAGCTGTTTTTT. This translates into CASSSPGRGGELFF.

V usage is TRBV18 and J usage is TRBJ1-1, with D maybe TRBD1 (6 bases). The CDR3 consists of 15 residues. Trimming stripped 0 bases from V and 3 bases from J, with 11 bases between. From germline, CDR1 is KGHSH and CDR2 LQKENI. The CDR3 protein is CASSPPANRDTEAFF. As DNA, the CDR3 is TGTGCCAGCTCACCACCAGCAAACAGGGACACTGAAGCTTTCTTT.